This T cell receptor beta chain was sequenced in a study of blood T cell repertoires in COVID-19. Germline V lookup: CDR1 SGDLS, CDR2 YYNGEE. The ends lost 2 bases at V and 0 bases at J; junction bases unmatched: 0. The CDR3 runs to 15 residues. The protocol was immunoSEQ multiplex PCR, while the TCRdb copy is restricted to in-frame clones and leaves out a portion. The sample lists some 180,000 clones; 84% were seen once. The sample taken for sequencing was peripheral blood. This clonotype was sampled from a human donor in a cohort sampled during active COVID-19. The chain has TRBV9 and TRBJ1-4; TRBD1 aligns across 8 bases. The CDR3 sequence is CASSVTGATNEKLFF. CDR3 nucleotides: TGTGCCAGCAGCGTGACAGGGGCAACTAATGAAAAACTGTTTTTT.